This T cell receptor (beta chain) was identified during a study of blood T cell repertoires in COVID-19. The CDR3 has 16 amino acids. Germline V gene data show CDR1 as MNHEY and CDR2 as SMNVEV (reference sequence). V was trimmed by 8 bases and J by 2 bases, leaving 22 bases between them. Original analysis: Reference gene primer amplification yielded estimated nucleated cell counts. Using immunoSEQ multiplex PCR, the repertoire was profiled, and TCRdb retains in-frame clones only, with some absent. D and trimming were read from the DNA, whereas the V and J calls and clone size are those reported in that table. The repertoire holds around 290,000 clones, with 75% to 90% as singletons.

The sequencing input was peripheral blood. The rearrangement uses TRBV27 and TRBJ2-7; weak D call: TRBD1 (5 bases). The source of this sequence is a man aged 40-55 years with acute or convalescent COVID-19. The chain's CDR3 is CASPRLGAGRAYEQYF. CDR3 bases: TGTGCCAGCCCGCGCCTAGGGGCAGGGCGAGCCTACGAGCAGTACTTC.